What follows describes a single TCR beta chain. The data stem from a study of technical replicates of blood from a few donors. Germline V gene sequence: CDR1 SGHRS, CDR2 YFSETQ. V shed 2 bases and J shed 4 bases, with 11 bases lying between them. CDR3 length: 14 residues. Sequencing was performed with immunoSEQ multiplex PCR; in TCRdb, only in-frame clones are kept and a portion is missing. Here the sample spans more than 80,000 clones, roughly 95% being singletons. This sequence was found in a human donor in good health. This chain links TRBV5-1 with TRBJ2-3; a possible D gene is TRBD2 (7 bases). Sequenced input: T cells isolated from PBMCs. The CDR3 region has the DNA TGCGCCAGCAGCTTCGAGGGGGGGGCAGATACGCAGTATTTT. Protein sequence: CASSFEGGADTQYF.